The T cell receptor (beta chain) described here comes from a study of cytomegalovirus exposure and HLA in healthy donors. Overall study findings and caveats: Most TCRs appeared rarely, but some public TCRs recurred in many donors. Trimming of TCR beta V- and J-genes showed a link, identified in a later analysis, to a missense DCLRE1C variant. It was confirmed in vitro that a few of the CMV-associated chains were specific for CMV antigens.

A note on this clone: Its antigen remains unknown.

CDR3 length equals 15 residues. The trim removed 5 bases at V and 5 bases at J, leaving 8 bases unmatched. CDR1 and CDR2 from the germline V gene are SGHVS and FNYEAQ. PCR employed 60 Vbeta and 13 Jbeta primers. Clones were sequenced by immunoSEQ multiplex PCR, and TCRdb holds only the in-frame ones, with some missing. Seen here are hundreds of thousands of clones, 83% observed once, and the top ten hold more than 1.3%. Sample: PBMCs. The V gene is TRBV7-6, the J gene TRBJ2-2; 7 bases fit TRBD1. The receptor was derived from a girl between 5 and 17 years old in good health and CMV-seronegative. The CDR3 bases are TGTGCCAGCAGCCCCGGGACAGCGTTTACCGGGGAGCTGTTTTTT. Translating gives CASSPGTAFTGELFF. Using reference TRBV7-6 and TRBJ2-2 for the parts outside the CDR3, the full variable domain is GAGVSQSPRYKVTKRGQDVALRCDPISGHVSLYWYRQALGQGPEFLTYFNYEAQQDKSGLPNDRFSAERPEGSISTLTIQRTEQRDSAMYRCASSPGTAFTGELFFGEGSRLTVL.